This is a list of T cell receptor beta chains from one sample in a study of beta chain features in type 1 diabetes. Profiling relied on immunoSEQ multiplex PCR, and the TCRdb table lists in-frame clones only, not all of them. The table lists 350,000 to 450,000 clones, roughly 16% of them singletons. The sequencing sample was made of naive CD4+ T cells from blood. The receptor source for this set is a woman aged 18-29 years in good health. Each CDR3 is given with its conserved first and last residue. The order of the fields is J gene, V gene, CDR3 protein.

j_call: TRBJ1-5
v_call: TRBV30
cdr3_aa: CAWGQGNQPQHF

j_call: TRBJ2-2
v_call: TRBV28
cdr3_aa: CASRPGLVAGELFF

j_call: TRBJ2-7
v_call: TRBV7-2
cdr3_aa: CASSLGGSGRGYEQYF

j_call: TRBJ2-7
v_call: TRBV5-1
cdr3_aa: CASSLASSGSTYEQYF

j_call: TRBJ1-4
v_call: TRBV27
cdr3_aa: CASRQGLNEKLFF

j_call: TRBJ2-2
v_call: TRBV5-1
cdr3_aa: CASSFIGTGSTGELFF

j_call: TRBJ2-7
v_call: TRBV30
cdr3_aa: CACTGETYEQYF

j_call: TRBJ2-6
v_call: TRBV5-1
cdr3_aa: CASSPVSGANVLTF

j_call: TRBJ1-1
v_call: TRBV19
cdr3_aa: CASRRQGGVAEAFF

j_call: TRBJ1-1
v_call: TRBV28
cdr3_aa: CASSLPGQGRPEAFF

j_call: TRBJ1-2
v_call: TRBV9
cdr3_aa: CASSVVPGSDAYGYTF

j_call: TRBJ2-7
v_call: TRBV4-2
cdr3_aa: CASSPLEGAGLIEQYF

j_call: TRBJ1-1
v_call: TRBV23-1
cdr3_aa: CASSRGRLGTARRFGTEAFF

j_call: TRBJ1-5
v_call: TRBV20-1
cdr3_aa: CSASYQAQHF

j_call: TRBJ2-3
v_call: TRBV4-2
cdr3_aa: CASSRNGDTQYF

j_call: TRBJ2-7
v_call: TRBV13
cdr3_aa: CASSFLSSGSPSSYEQYF

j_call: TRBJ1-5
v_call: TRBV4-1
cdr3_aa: CASSQFGLGDQPQHF

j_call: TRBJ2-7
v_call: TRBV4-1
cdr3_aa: CASSQIPWAGWYF

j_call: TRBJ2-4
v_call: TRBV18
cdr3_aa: CASSPIWGEAQYF

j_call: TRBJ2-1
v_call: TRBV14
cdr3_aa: CASSLAGNNEQFF

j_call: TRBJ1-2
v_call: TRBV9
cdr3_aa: CASSVAGGQGDGYTF

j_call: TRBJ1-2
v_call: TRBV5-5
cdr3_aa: CASSLDSDGYTF

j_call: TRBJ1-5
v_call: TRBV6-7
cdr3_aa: CATTGGNQPQHF

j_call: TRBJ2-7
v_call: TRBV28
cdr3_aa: CASTGTGTYVKQYF

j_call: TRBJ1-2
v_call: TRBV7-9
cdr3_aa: CASSSLGQRNGYTF

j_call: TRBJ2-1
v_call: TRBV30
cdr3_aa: CAWSSISAGVGGNEQFF

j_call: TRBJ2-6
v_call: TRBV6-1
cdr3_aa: CASSDVTGQTGANVLTF

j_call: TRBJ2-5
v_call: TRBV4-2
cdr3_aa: CASSQASYQETQYF

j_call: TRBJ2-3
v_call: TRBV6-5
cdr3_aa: CASSYQSGRIEDTQYF

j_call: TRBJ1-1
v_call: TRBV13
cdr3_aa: CASSPLSTEAFF

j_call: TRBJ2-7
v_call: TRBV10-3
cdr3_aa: CAIRDILSSYEQYF

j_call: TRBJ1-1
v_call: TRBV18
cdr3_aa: CASSPDRGLTEAFF

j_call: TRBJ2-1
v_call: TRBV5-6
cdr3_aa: CASSLRGLGNLEQFF

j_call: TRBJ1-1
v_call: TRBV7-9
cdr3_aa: CASSLQGGTEAFF

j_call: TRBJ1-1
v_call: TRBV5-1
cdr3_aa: CASSLDGGRHTEAFF

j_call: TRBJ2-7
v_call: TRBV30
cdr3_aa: CAWSVQGSYEQYF

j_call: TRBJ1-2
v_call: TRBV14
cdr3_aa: CASSPGQGAGGYTF

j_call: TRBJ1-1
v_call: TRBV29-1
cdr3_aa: CSVEWTHNTEAFF

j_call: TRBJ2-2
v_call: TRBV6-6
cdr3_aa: CASSPRRSANTGELFF

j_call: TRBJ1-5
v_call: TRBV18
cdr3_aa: CASSRGGQKHQPQHF